One sample yielded the 26 T cell receptor beta chains listed below, sequenced in a study of T cells in Graves' hyperthyroidism and ophthalmopathy. Authors of the study amplified TCR beta CDR3 regions from RNA transcripts. The HTBI set primed first-round TCR CDR3 RT-PCR. TCRdb analysed the multiplex PCR reads with MiXCR anew, one entry per CDR3 protein. The profile shows a few hundred thousand distinct CDR3 sequences, approximately 17% of them singletons. Sequenced material: blood. The source of these receptors is a woman under 30 with Graves' ophthalmopathy.

In this sample, this clonotype turned up many times. Written as DNA, the CDR3 is TGTGCCAGCAGCACCATCGGGGGTGGAGGACAGATGAACACTGAAGCTTTCTTT. Encoded protein: CASSTIGGGGQMNTEAFF. The chain combines TRBV11-2 with TRBJ1-1, with D possibly TRBD1 on 6 matching bases. V shed 5 bases and J shed 0 bases, with 22 bases lying between them. Germline V CDR1 and CDR2: SGHAT, FQNNGV. This CDR3 has 18 amino acids.

This clonotype was counted ten times or more. The chain couples TRBV19 to TRBJ1-1; no clear D gene. CDR3 length: 13 amino acids. Deletions cut 10 bases from V and 1 base from J, with 13 bases between. Germline V gene data show CDR1 as LNHDA and CDR2 as SQIVND (reference sequence). CDR3 bases: TGTGCCACAAAAACGGGCGGGAACACTGAAGCTTTCTTT. It specifies CATKTGGNTEAFF.

This clonotype has at least ten counts. As DNA, the CDR3 is TGTGCCAGCAGCTTAGTGGGGACTAGCGGGGGAGAACACAATGAGCAGTTCTTC. Translated: CASSLVGTSGGEHNEQFF. V gene TRBV7-2 combines with J gene TRBJ2-1; 14 nucleotides match TRBD2. This CDR3 is built from 18 residues. In germline, CDR1 is SGHTA, CDR2 FQGNSA. Germline trimming cut 1 base from V and 5 bases from J; bases unmatched to any gene: 7.

This clonotype was detected many times. The chain recombines TRBV7-2 with TRBJ1-2, with 8 nucleotides matching TRBD1. V trimming: 6 bases; J trimming: 2 bases; junction bases outside the gene matches: 5. The CDR3 consists of 14 residues. Germline loops: CDR1 SGHTA, CDR2 FQGNSA. The CDR3 here is CASRPDRENYGYTF. The CDR3, as DNA: TGTGCCAGCAGACCGGACAGGGAGAACTATGGCTACACCTTC. Filled out from reference TRBV7-2 and TRBJ1-2, the complete variable domain reads GAGVSQSPSNKVTEKGKDVELRCDPISGHTALYWYRQSLGQGLEFLIYFQGNSAPDKSGLPSDRFSAERTGGSVSTLTIQRTQQEDSAVYLCASRPDRENYGYTFGSGTRLTVV.

This clonotype was seen ten or more times. The rearrangement links TRBV7-2 to TRBJ2-7; TRBD1 might be the D (5 bases). CDR1 and CDR2 from the germline V gene are SGHTA and FQGNSA. V lost 3 bases, J lost 6 bases, and 12 bases lay in between. The CDR3 spans 13 residues. The CDR3 DNA follows: TGTGCCAGCAGCTTCAGCTCCCAGGGCGAGCAGTACTTC. It specifies CASSFSSQGEQYF.

This clonotype was recorded many times. The chain is built from TRBV20-1 and TRBJ1-1, with D possibly matching TRBD1 (5 bases). Trimming took 6 bases from V and 4 from J, leaving 15 bases between them. This CDR3 contains 13 residues. Per the germline V gene, CDR1 is DFQATT and CDR2 is SNEGSKA (reference sequence). CDR3 sequence reads: CSASLGGATEAFF. CDR3 nucleotides: TGCAGTGCCTCACTCGGGGGTGCCACTGAAGCTTTCTTT.

This clonotype was recorded at least ten times. J is TRBJ2-5 and V is TRBV12-3 or TRBV12-4; D gene unclear. Trimming shortened V by 2 bases and J by 2 bases, and 9 bases separated the two germline ends. The CDR3 runs 14 residues. The DNA for the CDR3 is TGTGCCAGCAGTTTAAAGTCAGGTCAAGAGACCCAGTACTTC. It codes for CASSLKSGQETQYF.

The genes are TRBV7-2 and TRBJ2-7; D is unclear. The CDR3 is made up of 13 amino acids. Trimming shortened V by 1 base and J by 3 bases, and 7 bases separated the two germline ends. Looked up from germline, CDR1 is SGHTA and CDR2 is FQGNSA. CDR3 amino acids: CASSLGEFYEQYF. The CDR3 coding sequence is TGTGCCAGCAGCTTAGGGGAATTCTACGAGCAGTACTTC.

In its sample, this clonotype was seen many times. This sequence joins TRBV9 and TRBJ2-3, with TRBD2 matching 12 bases. V lost 2 bases to trimming and J lost 3 bases; unmatched junction nucleotides: 1. The CDR3 runs 15 residues. Germline V CDR1 and CDR2: SGDLS, YYNGEE. The CDR3 protein is CASSVGLAGTDTQYF. Written as DNA, the CDR3 is TGTGCCAGCAGCGTTGGACTAGCGGGGACAGATACGCAGTATTTT.

V is TRBV4-1 and J is TRBJ1-5; D remains ambiguous. Germline V CDR1 and CDR2: MGHRA, YSYEKL. V was pared by 3 bases and J by 0 bases, with 6 bases between. This CDR3 comprises 14 residues. CDR3 sequence: CASSHQDSNQPQHF. The DNA for the CDR3 is TGCGCCAGCAGCCACCAGGATAGCAATCAGCCCCAGCATTTT.

This clonotype was seen ten or more times. V usage is TRBV7-8 and J usage is TRBJ2-2; TRBD2 is a possible D gene (9 bases). V was shortened by 6 bases and J by 9 bases, with 29 bases between the two germline ends. The CDR3 extends over 18 amino acids. Germline-derived CDR1 and CDR2 are SGHVS and FQNEAQ. The CDR3 DNA reads TGTGCCAGCAGACCAGGGGGCGGGGGGGGAACAACACCGCGGGAGCTGTTTTTT. It translates to CASRPGGGGGTTPRELFF.

This clonotype was observed once. Given a much more abundant clone one base away, this may be a read error. The gene calls are TRBV28 and TRBJ2-4, with 12 bases fitting TRBD2. Germline V gene lookup returns CDR1 MDHEN and CDR2 SYDVKM. CDR3 length equals 15 residues. CDR3 bases: TGTGCCGGCAGTTACGGGACTAGCGGGAAAAACATTCAGTACTTC. Translation: CAGSYGTSGKNIQYF.

This clonotype occurred many times. The genes are TRBV7-9 and TRBJ2-7, with 8 bases lining up with TRBD1. Trimming at V came to 5 bases and at J to 4 bases, leaving 4 bases not matched to a gene. Germline V gene lookup returns CDR1 SEHNR and CDR2 FQNEAQ (reference sequence). There are 13 residues in the CDR3. The CDR3 bases are TGTGCCAGCAGCACGACAGGGGTGTACGAGCAGTACTTC. Amino acids: CASSTTGVYEQYF.

This clonotype was seen only a few times. The chain carries TRBV30 and TRBJ1-6, with D perhaps TRBD1 (5 bases). This CDR3 is 15 amino acids long. Germline assignment: CDR1 GTSNPN and CDR2 SVGIG (reference sequence). V lost 2 bases to trimming and J lost 8 bases, with 16 bases between them. For the CDR3, the DNA is TGTGCCTGGAGTAATAGCGCAGGGCGTGATTCACCCCTCCACTTT. This sequence encodes CAWSNSAGRDSPLHF.

In this sample, this clonotype turned up a few times. With a much larger clone just one base away, this may be a read error. This likely comes from a read error, as the CDR3 has no conserved phenylalanine or tryptophan at its end. This chain uses TRBV2 with TRBJ2-1, with D maybe TRBD2 (6 bases). CDR3 length: 15 amino acids. Germline V gene sequence: CDR1 SNHLY, CDR2 FYNNEI. The V end was cut by 3 bases, the J end by 3 bases, with 12 bases between. In DNA, the CDR3 is TGTGCCAGCAGTGAGAGGGGCGGGATCTACAATGAGCAGTTCTCC. Its translation: CASSERGGIYNEQFS.

This chain links TRBV3-1 with TRBJ2-2; D is possibly TRBD2 (6 bases). V was shortened by 1 base and J by 1 base, with 10 bases between the two germline ends. The germline V gene has CDR1 LGHDT and CDR2 YNNKEL (reference sequence). The CDR3 consists of 16 residues. Here the CDR3 reads CASSQGTNLNTGELFF. In DNA, the CDR3 is TGTGCCAGCAGCCAAGGGACTAACCTGAACACCGGGGAGCTGTTTTTT.

The gene calls are TRBV5-1 and TRBJ2-4; TRBD1 matches at 10 bases. The CDR3 has 14 amino acids. J lost 8 bases, V lost 4 bases, and 6 bases had no gene match. In germline, CDR1 is SGHRS, CDR2 YFSETQ. CDR3 DNA sequence: TGCGCCAGCAGCCCTGACAGGGGGCGGGACATTCAGTACTTC. Protein product: CASSPDRGRDIQYF.

This chain joins TRBV30 and TRBJ1-2, with 9 nucleotides matching TRBD1. The J segment lost 13 bases and the V segment lost 2 bases, leaving 11 bases of the junction unmatched. From germline, CDR1 is GTSNPN and CDR2 SVGIG (reference sequence). CDR3 length: 13 amino acids. CDR3 sequence reads: CAWSPLGQGEITF. Here the CDR3 DNA reads TGTGCCTGGAGTCCACTGGGACAGGGTGAGATCACCTTC.

This clonotype was observed many times. At one end the junction does not follow the germline gene, possibly because of a read error. The J gene is TRBJ1-2, the V gene TRBV12-3 or TRBV12-4; no definite D call. This CDR3 comprises 15 residues. In DNA, the CDR3 is TGTGCCAGCAGTTTTGGAGAAAACGGACCCTATCGCTACACCTTC. It codes for CASSFGENGPYRYTF.

This clonotype was observed a few times. CDR3 in DNA: TGTGCCAGCAGCTTAGAATGGCGTTCCCAAGAGACCCAGTACTTC. This codes for CASSLEWRSQETQYF. This chain uses TRBV7-2 with TRBJ2-5; D is undetermined. Per the germline V gene, CDR1 is SGHTA and CDR2 is FQGNSA. This CDR3 has 15 amino acids. V shed 1 base and J shed 1 base, with 10 bases lying between them. The full variable domain, in which reference TRBV7-2 and TRBJ2-5 provide the parts outside the CDR3, is GAGVSQSPSNKVTEKGKDVELRCDPISGHTALYWYRQSLGQGLEFLIYFQGNSAPDKSGLPSDRFSAERTGGSVSTLTIQRTQQEDSAVYLCASSLEWRSQETQYFGPGTRLLVL.

This clonotype was picked up many times. The chain has TRBV30 and TRBJ1-2; TRBD1 agrees at 7 bases. Looked up from germline, CDR1 is GTSNPN and CDR2 is SVGIG (reference sequence). The CDR3 is 12 residues long. J lost 5 bases, V lost 5 bases, and 5 bases had no gene match. In DNA, the CDR3 is TGTGCCTGGGTTCAGGGGGGATATGGCTACACCTTC. Translated: CAWVQGGYGYTF. Full variable domain (rest looked up from reference TRBV30 and TRBJ1-2): SQTIHQWPATLVQPVGSPLSLECTVEGTSNPNLYWYRQAAGRGLQLLFYSVGIGQISSEVPQNLSASRPQDRQFILSSKKLLLSDSGFYLCAWVQGGYGYTFGSGTRLTVV.

This clonotype was seen more than once but under ten times. This chain connects TRBV6-1 to TRBJ2-1; D is tentatively TRBD1 or TRBD2 (5 bases each). With 0 bases removed from V and 0 bases from J, the gap between germline ends came to 12 bases. The CDR3 contains 17 residues. Germline assignment: CDR1 MNHNS and CDR2 SASEGT. DNA of the CDR3: TGTGCCAGCAGTGAAGCCGCTTGGGGGAGCTCCTACAATGAGCAGTTCTTC. Encoded protein: CASSEAAWGSSYNEQFF.

The genes are TRBV7-9 and TRBJ1-2; no reliable D call. CDR1 is SEHNR, CDR2 FQNEAQ, per germline (reference sequence). Trimming took off 2 bases at V and 6 bases at J, with 7 bases between the two ends. CDR3 length: 12 residues. Written as DNA, the CDR3 is TGTGCCAGCAGCTTAATGGTTGATGGCTACACCTTC. It translates to CASSLMVDGYTF.

This clonotype appeared once. The V and J genes are TRBV11-2 and TRBJ2-5, with 13 nucleotides matching TRBD2. The length of the CDR3 is 18 residues. Unmatched junction bases numbered 8, after V lost 1 base and J lost 3 bases. Looked up from germline, CDR1 is SGHAT and CDR2 is FQNNGV. In DNA, the CDR3 is TGTGCCAGCAGCTTAGGAAGCCTCGGGACTAGCGGGGAAGAGACCCAGTACTTC. This encodes CASSLGSLGTSGEETQYF.

This clonotype has ten or more counts. The chain links TRBV11-2 to TRBJ2-7; weak D call: TRBD1 (5 bases). This CDR3 contains 14 residues. Trimming shortened V by 0 bases and J by 0 bases, and 6 bases separated the two germline ends. CDR1 and CDR2 (germline): SGHAT, FQNNGV. CDR3 in amino acids: CASSLEGRSYEQYF. The CDR3 bases are TGTGCCAGCAGCTTAGAGGGGCGCTCCTACGAGCAGTACTTC.

This clonotype was picked up many times. The chain combines TRBV6-1 with TRBJ2-7, with D tentatively TRBD2 (6 bases). CDR3 length equals 14 residues. Per the germline V gene, CDR1 is MNHNS and CDR2 is SASEGT. Trimming left V 6 bases short and J 1 base short, with 13 bases between. CDR3 amino acids: CASSPGRGSYEQYF. The CDR3, as DNA: TGTGCCAGCAGCCCGGGACGGGGGTCCTACGAGCAGTACTTC.